Below are 3 T cell receptor beta chains sequenced from a single sample in a study of blood T cell repertoires in COVID-19. Measured with immunoSEQ multiplex PCR; TCRdb has only the in-frame clones, and not every one. The data show approximately 110,000 clones, with over 75% seen just once and 1.5% to 1.7% held by the top ten. The material sequenced was peripheral blood. These receptors were taken from a man aged 50-59 years with acute or convalescent COVID-19.

V gene TRBV6-1 combines with J gene TRBJ1-2, with D unclear. This CDR3 has 12 residues. V was cut by 2 bases and J by 8 bases, with 9 bases left in between. Germline V CDR1 and CDR2: MNHNS, SASEGT. CDR3 protein: CASSETQAGYTF. The DNA for the CDR3 is TGTGCCAGCAGTGAAACGCAGGCGGGCTACACCTTC.

CDR3 nucleotide sequence: TGTGCCAGCAGTTACTCCACGGGACACGGCGGAGCTTTCTTT. Its translation is CASSYSTGHGGAFF. The rearrangement uses TRBV6-5 and TRBJ1-1; TRBD1 might be the D (6 bases). This CDR3 spans 14 amino acids. Germline V gene lookup returns CDR1 MNHEY and CDR2 SVGAGI. V lost 0 bases, J lost 10 bases, and 15 bases lay in between.

This clone is a singleton in its sample. This chain links TRBV18 with TRBJ1-6; 10 nucleotides align to TRBD1. CDR1 is KGHSH and CDR2 is LQKENI in the germline V gene. The ends lost 5 bases at V and 9 bases at J; junction bases unmatched: 7. The CDR3 is 15 amino acids. In DNA form, the CDR3 reads TGTGCCAGCTCAGTGGACAGGGGGTCCTCTTCACCCCTCCACTTT. It specifies CASSVDRGSSSPLHF.